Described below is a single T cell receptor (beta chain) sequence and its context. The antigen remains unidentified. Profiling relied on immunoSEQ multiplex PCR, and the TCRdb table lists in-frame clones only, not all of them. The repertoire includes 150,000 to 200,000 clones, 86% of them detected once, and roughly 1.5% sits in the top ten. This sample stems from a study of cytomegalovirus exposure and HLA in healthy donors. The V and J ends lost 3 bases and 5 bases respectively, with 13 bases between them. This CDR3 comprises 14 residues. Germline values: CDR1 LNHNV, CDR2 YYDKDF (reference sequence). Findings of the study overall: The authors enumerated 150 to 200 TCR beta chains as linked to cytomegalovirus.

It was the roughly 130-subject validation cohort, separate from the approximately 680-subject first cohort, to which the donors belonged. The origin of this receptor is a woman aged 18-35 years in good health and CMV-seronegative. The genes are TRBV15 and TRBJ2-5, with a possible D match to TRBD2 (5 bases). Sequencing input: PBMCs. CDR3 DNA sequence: TGTGCCACCAGCAGCACGGACTCCAAGGAGACCCAGTACTTC. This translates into CATSSTDSKETQYF.